This T cell receptor beta chain was found in a study of shared clonotypes between healthy human individuals. The CDR3 covers 15 residues. The germline gives CDR1 MGHRA, CDR2 YSYEKL. Libraries were prepared by immunoSEQ multiplex PCR; TCRdb keeps only in-frame clonotypes and omits some of them. The sample has about 1.9 million clones, 93% seen once. Naive CD8 cells lacked CD45RO and underwent positive selection for CCR7, leaving out terminally differentiated effector memory CD45RA+ cells. The receptor was isolated from a man aged 18 to 29 in good health. Some clones in this sample may be carry-over from other donors' samples. The chain joins TRBV4-1 to TRBJ2-5; 9 bases align to TRBD1. Judging by the DNA end, TRBJ2-7 fits better; the J call may be wrong. The sequenced sample was naive CD8+ T cells from PBMCs. The DNA for the CDR3 is TGCGCCAGCAGCCAGGGGCCGACAGGGGGCTACGAGCAGTACTTC. Protein: CASSQGPTGGYEQYF.